This T cell receptor (beta chain) was observed in a study of regulatory T cells in long-lasting Graves disease. The V end lost 1 base, the J end lost 8 bases, and 14 bases lay between the germline ends. CDR3 length: 14 residues. CDR1 is LNHDA and CDR2 is SQIVND in the germline V gene (reference sequence). CDR3-region Arm-PCR and iRepertoire HTBI primers produced the TCR beta libraries. TCRdb re-derived calls from the multiplex PCR reads in MiXCR, one entry per CDR3 protein. This table has about 660,000 distinct CDR3 sequences, 30% appearing once. As to time point: persistent/refractory GD, antithyroid drugs over 5 years with positive TRAb. Extracted RNA from PBMCs served as the source of the TCR library.

The chain employs TRBV19 and TRBJ1-2; D gene unclear. The clonotype comes from a female donor with Graves disease. This specimen was peripheral blood mononuclear cells (PBMCs), taken when the disease was refractory, from a patient treated with antithyroid drugs. CDR3: CASSIGGFGNGYTF. CDR3 bases: TGTGCCAGTAGTATAGGTGGGTTCGGCAACGGCTACACCTTC.